These 8 T cell receptor beta chains were all obtained from the same sample, sequenced in a study of blood T cell repertoires in COVID-19. Repertoires were generated with immunoSEQ multiplex PCR, while TCRdb's copy carries only in-frame clones and drops some. Among approximately 150,000 clones, approximately 92% were seen once, and the ten largest hold under 3.5%. Input material: peripheral blood. These receptors were collected from a woman aged 55-75 years with active COVID-19.

This clone has just a few counts. The CDR3 loop reads CAWTRRSRADEQYF. The CDR3 DNA follows: TGTGCCTGGACCCGCCGTAGCAGGGCGGACGAGCAGTACTTC. The V and J genes are TRBV30 and TRBJ2-7; tentative D call: TRBD1 (5 bases). The CDR3 extends over 14 amino acids. Per germline, CDR1 GTSNPN and CDR2 SVGIG (reference sequence). V lost 4 bases, J lost 5 bases, and 18 bases lay in between. Supplemented by reference TRBV30 and TRBJ2-7, the full variable domain reads SQTIHQWPATLVQPVGSPLSLECTVEGTSNPNLYWYRQAAGRGLQLLFYSVGIGQISSEVPQNLSASRPQDRQFILSSKKLLLSDSGFYLCAWTRRSRADEQYFGPGTRLTVT.

V is TRBV3-1 (or the pseudogene TRBV3-2) and J is TRBJ1-1, with 11 bases matching TRBD1. V lost 4 bases to trimming and J lost 4 bases; unmatched junction nucleotides: 2. The CDR3 runs 14 residues. Germline CDR1 is LGHDT and CDR2 is YNNKEL (reference sequence). The CDR3 spells CASSRGQGATEAFF. DNA of the CDR3: TGTGCCAGCAGCCGAGGACAGGGGGCCACTGAAGCTTTCTTT.

This sequence joins TRBV6-5 and TRBJ1-5, with D perhaps TRBD1 (5 bases). CDR1 is MNHEY and CDR2 is SVGAGI in the germline V gene. The germline V and J ends were trimmed by 8 bases and 2 bases, with 10 bases remaining between them. There are 13 residues in the CDR3. CDR3: CASSQERNQPQHF. CDR3 DNA: TGTGCCAGCTCACAGGAGCGCAATCAGCCCCAGCATTTT.

The gene calls are TRBV10-1 and TRBJ1-1; TRBD1 matches at 8 bases. The germline gives CDR1 WNHNN, CDR2 SYGVQD (reference sequence). This CDR3 is 15 amino acids long. Trimming cost V 6 bases and J 1 base; bases outside gene matches: 7. For the CDR3, the DNA is TGCGCCAGCAGCCTCGGACAGGGCCGGAACACTGAAGCTTTCTTT. This gives the protein CASSLGQGRNTEAFF.

The CDR3 here is CASSLDFIGTDTQYF. CDR3 coding DNA: TGTGCCAGTAGCTTAGACTTTATTGGAACAGATACGCAGTATTTT. The V and J genes are TRBV19 and TRBJ2-3, with unresolved D. From germline, CDR1 is LNHDA and CDR2 SQIVND (reference sequence). This CDR3 has 15 residues. V lost 6 bases and J 3 bases, leaving 16 bases between the germline ends.

The chain links TRBV4-3 to TRBJ1-1; D is unresolved. Trimming left V 3 bases short and J 3 bases short, with 14 bases between. CDR1 is LGHNA and CDR2 is YSLEER in the germline V gene. The CDR3 has 15 amino acids. CDR3 protein: CASSHTERADTEAFF. The CDR3, as DNA: TGCGCCAGCAGCCATACGGAGAGGGCGGACACTGAAGCTTTCTTT.

This clone was counted once. The V and J genes are TRBV18 and TRBJ2-7, with 8 positions matching TRBD1. The CDR3 runs to 14 residues. Germline V gene sequence: CDR1 KGHSH, CDR2 LQKENI. Trimming at V came to 3 bases and at J to 2 bases, leaving 3 bases not matched to a gene. This CDR3 reads CASSPGQVTYEQYF. Written as DNA, the CDR3 is TGTGCCAGCTCACCGGGACAGGTTACCTACGAGCAGTACTTC.

The CDR3 here is CASSLGARSALTF. CDR3 sequence (DNA): TGTGCCAGCAGCTTGGGGGCCCGCTCGGCTCTCACCTTC. The chain is built from TRBV11-2 and TRBJ1-2, with D tentatively TRBD1 (6 bases). The germline V gene has CDR1 SGHAT and CDR2 FQNNGV. The CDR3 length is 13 residues. Trimming took off 3 bases at V and 13 bases at J, with 18 bases between the two ends.